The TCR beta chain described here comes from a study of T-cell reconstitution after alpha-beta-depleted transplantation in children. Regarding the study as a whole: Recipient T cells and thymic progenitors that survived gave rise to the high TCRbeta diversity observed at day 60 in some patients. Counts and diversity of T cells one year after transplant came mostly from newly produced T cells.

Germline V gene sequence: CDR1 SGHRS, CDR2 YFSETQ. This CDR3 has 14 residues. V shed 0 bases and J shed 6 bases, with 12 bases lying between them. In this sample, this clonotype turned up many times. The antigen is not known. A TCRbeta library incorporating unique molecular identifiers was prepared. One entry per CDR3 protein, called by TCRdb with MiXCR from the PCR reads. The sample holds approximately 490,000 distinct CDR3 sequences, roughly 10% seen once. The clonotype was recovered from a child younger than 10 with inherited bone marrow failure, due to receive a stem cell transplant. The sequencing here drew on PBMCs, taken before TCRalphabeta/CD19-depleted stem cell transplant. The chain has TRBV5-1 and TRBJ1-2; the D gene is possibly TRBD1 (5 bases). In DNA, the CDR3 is TGCGCCAGCAGCTTGGTGGGGCTCGATAATGGCTACACCTTC. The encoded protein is CASSLVGLDNGYTF.